This record looks at one T cell receptor (beta chain) sequence and its context. Original handling: Reference gene primer amplification in the assay estimated nucleated cell counts. The assay was immunoSEQ multiplex PCR, and TCRdb's table has in-frame clones only and misses some. For V, J and clone size, that table is used; D and trimming come from the DNA. The repertoire holds just under 350,000 clones, with around 88% as singletons. Trimming stripped 4 bases from V and 4 bases from J, with 8 bases between. The CDR3 has 13 amino acids. CDR1 and CDR2 from the germline V gene are KGHSH and LQKENI. This entry belongs to a study of blood T cell repertoires in COVID-19. At the level of the study: COVID-19 samples, acute and convalescent, were from the United States, Italy and Spain. T cells, B-cell-depleted T cells, or PBMCs provided the cDNA or gDNA that served as material.

This clonotype was obtained from a man aged 25-45 years with active or convalescent COVID-19. The rearrangement uses TRBV18 and TRBJ2-1; D gene unclear. The sample was peripheral blood. CDR3 loop: CASSQAQYNEQFF. CDR3 sequence (DNA): TGTGCCAGCTCACAAGCGCAGTACAATGAGCAGTTCTTC.